This entry is about one TCR beta chain. The CDR3 length is 13 residues. V shed 5 bases and J shed 4 bases, with 11 bases lying between them. CDR1 GTSNPN and CDR2 SVGIG come from the germline V gene (reference sequence). These data come from a study of identical twins. TCRdb ran MiXCR on the 5' RACE reads and lists one entry per CDR3 protein. The sample lists around 450,000 distinct CDR3 sequences, 13% to 15% occurring once. These same data were also listed under a study on yellow fever vaccine responses in identical twins.

Sequenced input: CD4+ T cells sorted from blood. This TCR was recovered from a woman under 30 in good health. The J gene is TRBJ2-2, the V gene TRBV30, with D perhaps given as TRBD1 or TRBD2 (5 bases each). CDR3 coding DNA: TGTGCCTGGGAGGGGCGGGCCACCGGGGAGCTGTTTTTT. This codes for CAWEGRATGELFF.